This T cell receptor beta chain was identified in a study of T cells in Graves' hyperthyroidism and ophthalmopathy. Study results and caveats: The model's output predicted ophthalmopathy at a median of roughly 6 months prior to onset.

Lactation, pregnancy, other autoimmune disease or uncontrolled infection excluded patients. Diagnosing involved the use of clinical symptoms, serum thyroxine and TRAb, thyroid ultrasound and orbital computed tomography. The CDR3 is 14 residues long. Germline trimming cut 0 bases from V and 8 bases from J; bases unmatched to any gene: 7. The germline gives CDR1 DFQATT, CDR2 SNEGSKA (reference sequence). Amplified regions were TCR beta CDR3 sequences from RNA transcripts. With the HTBI primer set, the TCR CDR3 went through a first round of RT-PCR. In TCRdb, the multiplex PCR reads were re-called with MiXCR into one record per CDR3 protein. The sample has roughly 500,000 distinct CDR3 sequences, approximately 24% seen once. Of note for this clonotype: Antigen unknown.

Sequencing was carried out using blood. The receptor was derived from a woman younger than 45 with Graves' ophthalmopathy. The chain combines TRBV20-1 with TRBJ2-4, with 7 positions matching TRBD2. The CDR3 DNA sequence: TGCAGTGCTAGAGATTGGGGACTATTTGACATTCAGTACTTC. Its protein is CSARDWGLFDIQYF.